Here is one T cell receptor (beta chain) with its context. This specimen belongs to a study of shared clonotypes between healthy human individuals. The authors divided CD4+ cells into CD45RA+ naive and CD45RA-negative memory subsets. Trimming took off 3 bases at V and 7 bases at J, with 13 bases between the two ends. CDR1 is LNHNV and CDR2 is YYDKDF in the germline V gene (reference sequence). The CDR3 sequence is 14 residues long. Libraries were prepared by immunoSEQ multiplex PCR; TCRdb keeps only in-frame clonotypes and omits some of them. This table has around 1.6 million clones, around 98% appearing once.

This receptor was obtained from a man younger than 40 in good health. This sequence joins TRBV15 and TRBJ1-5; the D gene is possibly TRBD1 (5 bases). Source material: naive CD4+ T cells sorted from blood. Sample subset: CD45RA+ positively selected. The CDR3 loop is CATSRPWGTQPQHF. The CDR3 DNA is TGTGCCACCAGCAGGCCATGGGGGACCCAGCCCCAGCATTTT.